This paragraph reports one T cell receptor beta chain. The sample is drawn from a study of cytomegalovirus exposure and HLA in healthy donors. The germline V gene has CDR1 MDHEN and CDR2 SYDVKM. The length of the CDR3 is 11 residues. V was cut by 1 base and J by 6 bases, with 4 bases left in between. Donors consisted of healthy bone marrow donors. 60 Vbeta and 13 Jbeta primers were used in PCR. Assay: immunoSEQ multiplex PCR; the TCRdb copy retains only in-frame clones and omits some. This table holds roughly 150,000 clones, around 80% found once. The chain is built from TRBV28 and TRBJ2-7; the D is unclear. The clonotype was recovered from a woman aged 40 to 50 in good health and CMV-seronegative. The specimen was PBMCs. CDR3 DNA: TGTGCCAGCAGTTTATCCCTCGAGCAGTACTTC. It yields the protein CASSLSLEQYF.